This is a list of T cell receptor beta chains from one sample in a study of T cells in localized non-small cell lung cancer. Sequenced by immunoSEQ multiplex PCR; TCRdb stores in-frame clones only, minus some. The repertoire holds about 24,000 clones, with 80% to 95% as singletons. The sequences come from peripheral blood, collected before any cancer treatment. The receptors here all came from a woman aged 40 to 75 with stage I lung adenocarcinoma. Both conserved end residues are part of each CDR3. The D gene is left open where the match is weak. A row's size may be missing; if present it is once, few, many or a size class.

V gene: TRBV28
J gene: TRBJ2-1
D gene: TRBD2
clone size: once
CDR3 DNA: TGTGCCAGCAGGCTGTGGGGGGGACTCTACAATGAGCAGTTCTTC
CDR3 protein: CASRLWGGLYNEQFF

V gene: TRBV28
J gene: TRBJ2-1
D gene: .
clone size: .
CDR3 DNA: TGTGCCAGCAGTTTACCATACGGGACCATCCACTACAATGAGCAGTTCTTC
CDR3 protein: CASSLPYGTIHYNEQFF

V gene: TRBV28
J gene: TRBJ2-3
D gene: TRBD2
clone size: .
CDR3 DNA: TGTGCCAGCAGTTTCCTGGCTAGCGGGGCCGGGGCTAGCACAGATACGCAGTATTTT
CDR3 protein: CASSFLASGAGASTDTQYF

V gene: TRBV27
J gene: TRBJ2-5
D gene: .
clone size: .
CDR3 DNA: TGTGCCAGCAGTTTGTTCGGCTTCCAAGAGACCCAGTACTTC
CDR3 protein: CASSLFGFQETQYF

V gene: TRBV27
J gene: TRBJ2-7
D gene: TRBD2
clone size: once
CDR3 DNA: TGTGCCAGCAGTTTAGATCGGGAGGGGCCCGAGCAGTACTTC
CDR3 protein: CASSLDREGPEQYF

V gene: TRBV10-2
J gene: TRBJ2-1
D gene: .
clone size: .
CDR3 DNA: TGCGCCAGCAGTGAGAACAGAAACTACAATGAGCAGTTCTTC
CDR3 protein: CASSENRNYNEQFF

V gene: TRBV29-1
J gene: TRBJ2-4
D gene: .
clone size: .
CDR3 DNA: TGCAGCGTTCAAAATCCAGCTGGCAAAAACATTCAGTACTTC
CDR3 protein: CSVQNPAGKNIQYF

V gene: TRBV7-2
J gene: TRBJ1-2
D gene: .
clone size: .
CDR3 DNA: TGTGCCAGCAGCTTTTCAGACTATGGCTACACCTTC
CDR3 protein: CASSFSDYGYTF

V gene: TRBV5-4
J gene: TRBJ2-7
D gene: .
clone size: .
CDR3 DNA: TGTGCCAGCAGATCATTCCCCGGTGGGAACGAGCAGTACTTC
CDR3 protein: CASRSFPGGNEQYF

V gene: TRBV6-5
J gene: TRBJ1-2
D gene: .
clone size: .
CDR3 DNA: TGTGCCAGCAGTAAGGGGATAGTGGTCGGCGGCTACACCTTC
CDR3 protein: CASSKGIVVGGYTF

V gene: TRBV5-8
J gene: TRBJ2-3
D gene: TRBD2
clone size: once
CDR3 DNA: TGTGCCAGCAGCTTGATGGCGGGAGGCACAGATACGCAGTATTTT
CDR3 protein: CASSLMAGGTDTQYF

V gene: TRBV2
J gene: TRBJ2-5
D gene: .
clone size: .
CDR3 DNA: TGTGCCAGCATCGGAACCTCGGGTACTCAAGAGACCCAGTACTTC
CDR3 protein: CASIGTSGTQETQYF

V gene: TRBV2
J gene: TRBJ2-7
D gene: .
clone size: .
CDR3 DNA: TGTGCCAGCAGTGCTAACCCTGGAACGACCTACGAGCAGTACTTC
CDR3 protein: CASSANPGTTYEQYF

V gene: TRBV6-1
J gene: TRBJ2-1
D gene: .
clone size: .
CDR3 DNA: TGTGCCAGCAGTGAAGCACCGGCAACCACCACGGGTGCCGAGCAGTTCTTC
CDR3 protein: CASSEAPATTTGAEQFF

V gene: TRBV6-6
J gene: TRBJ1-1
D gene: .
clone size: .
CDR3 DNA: TGTGCCAGCAGCCTCGTGGGCGCCGGGGCTTTCTTT
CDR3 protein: CASSLVGAGAFF

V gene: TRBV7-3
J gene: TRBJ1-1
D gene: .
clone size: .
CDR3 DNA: TGTGCCAGCAGCCCCCGGGGGTCGCACACTGAAGCTTTCTTT
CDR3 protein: CASSPRGSHTEAFF

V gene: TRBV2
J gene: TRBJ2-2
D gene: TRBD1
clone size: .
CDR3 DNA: TGTGCCAGCAGTGAAGCGCTTAGGGGGCTGGACGGGGAGCTGTTTTTT
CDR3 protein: CASSEALRGLDGELFF

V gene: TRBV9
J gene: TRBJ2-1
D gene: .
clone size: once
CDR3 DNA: TGTGCCAGCAGCTCCGGCTTTCACTCCTACAATGAGCAGTTCTTC
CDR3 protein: CASSSGFHSYNEQFF

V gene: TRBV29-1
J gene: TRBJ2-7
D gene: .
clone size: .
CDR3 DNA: TGCAGCGTTCACCTCAGGGAAAGCTACTCCTACGAGCAGTACTTC
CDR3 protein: CSVHLRESYSYEQYF

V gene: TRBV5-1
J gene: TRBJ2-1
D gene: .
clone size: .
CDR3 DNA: TGCGCCAGCAGCCTTAGCGGTTACGACAATGAGCAGTTCTTC
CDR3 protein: CASSLSGYDNEQFF